Following are 10 T cell receptor beta chains from one sample sequenced in a study of CD8 T cells in Susac syndrome. Random hexamers primed reverse transcription of roughly 0.5 to 1 ug RNA. From the immunoSEQ multiplex PCR reads, TCRdb called clonotypes with MiXCR, one entry per CDR3 protein. Of approximately 90,000 distinct CDR3 sequences in the sample, around 93% are singletons; the top ten hold roughly 0.32%. Sequencing was carried out using CD8+ T cells from PBMCs. These receptors all come from a human donor in good health.

This clonotype was found once. The chain combines TRBV27 with TRBJ2-3; TRBD2 might be the D (7 bases). Per the germline V gene, CDR1 is MNHEY and CDR2 is SMNVEV (reference sequence). V gave up 5 bases and J gave up 1 base, with 13 bases separating them. CDR3 length: 15 residues. The CDR3 DNA follows: TGTGCCAGCAGTCCCGGGGGGCGGGGCACAGATACGCAGTATTTT. Protein: CASSPGGRGTDTQYF.

The chain combines TRBV28 with TRBJ2-5; D perhaps matches TRBD2 (6 bases). The germline V and J ends were trimmed by 10 bases and 4 bases, with 13 bases remaining between them. CDR3 length: 12 amino acids. Germline CDR1 and CDR2: MDHEN and SYDVKM. The CDR3 sequence: CATGYGGETQYF. Written as DNA, the CDR3 is TGTGCCACTGGCTACGGGGGAGAGACCCAGTACTTC.

The chain joins TRBV27 to TRBJ1-2; 11 bases map to TRBD1. V was pared by 5 bases and J by 8 bases, with 10 bases of the junction left unmatched. The V gene's germline CDR1 is MNHEY and CDR2 SMNVEV (reference sequence). The CDR3 contains 15 residues. The CDR3 here is CASSLGQGAREGYTF. CDR3 DNA sequence: TGTGCCAGCAGTCTCGGACAGGGGGCGCGAGAAGGCTACACCTTC.

The chain joins TRBV9 to TRBJ1-5; the match to TRBD1 covers 10 bases. The CDR3 is 15 amino acids. V shed 6 bases, J shed 0 bases, and the junction held 3 bases outside the gene matches. Germline V gene lookup returns CDR1 SGDLS and CDR2 YYNGEE. CDR3 sequence (DNA): TGTGCCAGCAATGGACAGGGGGGTAGCAATCAGCCCCAGCATTTT. It encodes CASNGQGGSNQPQHF.

The rearrangement uses TRBV6-5 and TRBJ2-7, with D perhaps matching TRBD2 (5 bases). Trimming removed 8 bases at V and 2 bases at J, with 16 bases between. The length of the CDR3 is 14 residues. The germline CDR1 and CDR2 sequences are MNHEY and SVGAGI. CDR3 region: CASARPAAPYEQYF. In DNA, the CDR3 is TGTGCCAGCGCGAGGCCAGCGGCCCCCTACGAGCAGTACTTC.

This clonotype was detected once. The chain recombines TRBV3-1 with TRBJ2-1; 8 bases map to TRBD2. The V segment lost 4 bases and the J segment 8 bases; nucleotides outside the gene matches: 10. The CDR3 loop spans 15 amino acids. Germline lookup yields CDR1 LGHDT and CDR2 YNNKEL (reference sequence). The CDR3 DNA reads as TGTGCCAGCAGCCTTGGACGGGGGGGCCCCTATGAGCAGTTCTTC. It codes for CASSLGRGGPYEQFF.

The chain employs TRBV15 and TRBJ2-2; maybe TRBD1 (5 bases). The length of the CDR3 is 18 residues. V lost 0 bases to trimming and J lost 6 bases, with 20 bases between them. CDR1 is LNHNV and CDR2 is YYDKDF in the germline V gene (reference sequence). The chain's CDR3 is CATSRDRFGQGSAGELFF. CDR3 coding DNA: TGTGCCACCAGCAGAGATCGGTTTGGGCAGGGAAGTGCCGGGGAGCTGTTTTTT. The full variable domain, with the rest looked up from reference TRBV15 and TRBJ2-2, is DAMVIQNPRYQVTQFGKPVTLSCSQTLNHNVMYWYQQKSSQAPKLLFHYYDKDFNNEADTPDNFQSRRPNTSFCFLDIRSPGLGDTAMYLCATSRDRFGQGSAGELFFGEGSRLTVL.

This sequence joins TRBV13 and TRBJ2-5; possibly TRBD2 for D (5 bases). Trimming took 0 bases from V and 3 from J, leaving 5 bases between them. Germline CDR1 reads PRHDT; CDR2 reads FYEKMQ (reference sequence). The CDR3 consists of 13 residues. CDR3 nucleotides: TGTGCCAGCAGCTTAGGCGGGGAAGAGACCCAGTACTTC. This codes for CASSLGGEETQYF.

Worth noting for this clonotype: Because the CDR3's place on the DNA is in doubt, the DNA is left out and the CDR3 is given as listed by TCRdb. J is TRBJ1-1 and V is TRBV3-1; the DNA was not compared with TRBD1, the D call given in the table. Ends included, the CDR3 has 15 residues. CDR1 LGHDT and CDR2 YNNKEL come from the germline V gene (reference sequence). The CDR3 here is CASSQDFGPGTEAFF.

The chain links TRBV5-6 to TRBJ2-1; D not certain. Germline V lookup: CDR1 SGHDT, CDR2 YYEEEE. CDR3 length equals 13 residues. The V end was cut by 5 bases, the J end by 5 bases, with 11 bases between. The CDR3 DNA is TGTGCCAGCAGTCCTGAGAAGGACAATGAGCAGTTCTTC. Translation: CASSPEKDNEQFF.